This passage covers 25 T cell receptor beta chains from one sample sequenced in a study of T-cell reconstitution after alpha-beta-depleted transplantation in children. Unique molecular identifiers were used in preparing the TCRbeta library. TCRdb ran MiXCR on the PCR reads and lists one entry per CDR3 protein. The table lists over 150,000 distinct CDR3 sequences, 11% of them singletons, with around 13% in the top ten. Here the sequenced sample was PBMCs, taken before TCRalphabeta/CD19-depleted stem cell transplant. Source of these receptors: a boy aged 2 to 10 with acute myeloid leukemia, due to receive a stem cell transplant.

In this sample, this clonotype turned up many times. This sequence joins TRBV29-1 and TRBJ2-1; D unresolved. The CDR3 spans 11 residues. The germline V and J ends were trimmed by 4 bases and 7 bases, with 8 bases remaining between them. Germline-derived CDR1 and CDR2 are SQVTM and ANQGSEA. CDR3 residues: CSVVGRNEQFF. CDR3 coding DNA: TGCAGCGTTGTGGGAAGGAATGAGCAGTTCTTC.

This clonotype was observed many times. This CDR3 reads CASSYVKGQYNEQFF. CDR3 bases: TGTGCCAGCAGTTACGTTAAAGGACAGTATAATGAGCAGTTCTTC. The chain employs TRBV6-5 and TRBJ2-1, with a tentative D call TRBD1 (6 bases). Germline CDR1 and CDR2: MNHEY and SVGAGI. Trimming took 2 bases from V and 7 from J, leaving 15 bases between them. The CDR3 length is 15 residues.

The chain recombines TRBV6-2 or TRBV6-3 with TRBJ1-5; D uncertain. This CDR3 has 19 residues. Germline V gene sequence: CDR1 MNHEY, CDR2 SVGEGT. Trimming left V 1 base short and J 0 bases short, with 19 bases between. The CDR3 nucleotides read TGTGCCAGCAGTTACTGGAGTGTACTGGCGCGGTATAGCAATCAGCCCCAGCATTTT. This gives the protein CASSYWSVLARYSNQPQHF.

This clonotype showed up many times. This sequence joins TRBV10-2 and TRBJ2-1; 11 bases match TRBD2. Per germline, CDR1 WSHSY and CDR2 SAAADI. This CDR3 spans 15 amino acids. V shed 3 bases and J 10 bases; nucleotides not matched to a gene: 8. In nucleotides, the CDR3 is TGCGCCAGCAGTGATAGCGGGAGGGAGGGCTGGGAGCAGTTCTTC. Its protein product is CASSDSGREGWEQFF.

The table lists this clonotype with many counts. The chain has TRBV6-4 and TRBJ2-2; D possibly matches TRBD1 or TRBD2 (6 bases each). The V end was cut by 2 bases, the J end by 5 bases, with 12 bases between. Germline CDR1 MRHNA, CDR2 SNTAGT. This CDR3 contains 15 residues. The CDR3 loop is CASSDGQGRTGELFF. The CDR3 nucleotides are TGTGCCAGCAGTGACGGGCAGGGGAGGACCGGGGAGCTGTTTTTT.

This clonotype was counted at least ten times. CDR3: CASYAGQPNTGELFF. The CDR3 DNA follows: TGTGCCAGCTACGCAGGACAGCCTAACACCGGGGAGCTGTTTTTT. V is TRBV27 and J is TRBJ2-2, with D possibly being TRBD1 (6 bases). The V end was cut by 8 bases, the J end by 2 bases, with 15 bases between. The CDR3 totals 15 residues. Germline lookup yields CDR1 MNHEY and CDR2 SMNVEV (reference sequence).

This clonotype was found many times. The rearrangement uses TRBV20-1 and TRBJ1-3; no clear D. Trimming pared 2 bases from V and 0 bases from J, leaving 8 bases between. CDR1 is DFQATT, CDR2 SNEGSKA, per germline (reference sequence). This CDR3 contains 14 residues. CDR3 bases: TGCAGTGCTAGAAAAAGTATCTCTGGAAACACCATATATTTT. Its translation is CSARKSISGNTIYF.

This clonotype was seen at least ten times. The chain joins TRBV20-1 to TRBJ2-1; TRBD1 matches at 7 bases. This CDR3 contains 14 residues. Per the germline V gene, CDR1 is DFQATT and CDR2 is SNEGSKA (reference sequence). J gave up 3 bases and V 3 bases, and 5 bases lay outside the gene matches. The CDR3 spells CSARGDRDYNEQFF. CDR3 coding DNA: TGCAGTGCTAGGGGCGACAGGGACTACAATGAGCAGTTCTTC.

This clonotype was seen many times. The J gene is TRBJ2-5, the V gene TRBV7-9, with D maybe TRBD1 (6 bases). Germline lookup yields CDR1 SEHNR and CDR2 FQNEAQ (reference sequence). Trimming took off 5 bases at V and 5 bases at J, with 12 bases between the two ends. CDR3 length: 13 amino acids. This CDR3 reads CASSPRQGETQYF. DNA for the CDR3: TGTGCCAGCAGCCCTCGCCAGGGGGAGACCCAGTACTTC.

This clonotype was seen once. Just one base apart from a much larger clone, this may be a read error. This chain joins TRBV29-1 and TRBJ2-7, with 9 bases fitting TRBD1. The CDR3 extends over 11 amino acids. Germline V gene data show CDR1 as SQVTM and CDR2 as ANQGSEA. CDR3 bases: TGCACCGTTACGGGACAGGGCGAGCAGTACTTC. Translated, it gives CTVTGQGEQYF.

This clonotype appeared a few times. The rearrangement uses TRBV3-1 and TRBJ1-2; D may be TRBD1 (5 bases). The V gene's germline CDR1 is LGHDT and CDR2 YNNKEL (reference sequence). CDR3 length: 16 residues. Trimming took 0 bases from V and 3 from J, leaving 14 bases between them. This chain's CDR3 is CASSQDGQGKDYGYTF. Written as DNA, the CDR3 is TGTGCCAGCAGCCAAGACGGCCAGGGCAAAGACTATGGCTACACCTTC.

This clonotype came up many times. The chain joins TRBV6-2 or TRBV6-3 to TRBJ2-7, with 16 bases matching TRBD2. Per the germline V gene, CDR1 is MNHEY and CDR2 is SVGEGT. The ends lost 6 bases at V and 3 bases at J; junction bases unmatched: 8. This CDR3 comprises 17 residues. The CDR3 protein is CASRPIGTSGRDYEQYF. CDR3 nucleotides: TGTGCCAGCAGACCCATAGGGACTAGCGGGAGGGACTACGAGCAGTACTTC.

In this sample, this clonotype turned up many times. The chain employs TRBV20-1 and TRBJ2-1, with 8 positions matching TRBD2. V lost 0 bases, J lost 9 bases, and 10 bases stayed unmatched. Germline CDR1 is DFQATT and CDR2 is SNEGSKA (reference sequence). The CDR3 has 15 amino acids. The chain's CDR3 is CSARDLKRESAEQFF. Written as DNA, the CDR3 is TGCAGTGCTAGAGACTTGAAGCGGGAGTCCGCTGAGCAGTTCTTC.

This clonotype was seen repeatedly, ten times or more. A single base separates this from a much larger clone, so it may be a read error. The CDR3 DNA follows: TGTGCCACCAGCATAGTGCAGGGAACGGACGCCGGGGAGCTGTTTTTT. It codes for CATSIVQGTDAGELFF. The V gene is TRBV15, the J gene TRBJ2-2; possible D gene TRBD1, 5 bases. Germline V gene lookup returns CDR1 LNHNV and CDR2 YYDKDF (reference sequence). The CDR3 spans 16 residues. The V gene lost 4 bases and the J gene lost 6 bases, with 18 bases spanning the gap. The whole variable domain, remainder taken from reference TRBV15 and TRBJ2-2, is DAMVIQNPRYQVTQFGKPVTLSCSQTLNHNVMYWYQQKSSQAPKLLFHYYDKDFNNEADTPDNFQSRRPNTSFCFLDIRSPGLGDTAMYLCATSIVQGTDAGELFFGEGSRLTVL.

This clonotype showed up many times. The rearrangement joins TRBV7-9 to TRBJ2-1; 8 bases fit TRBD2. Germline CDR1 is SEHNR and CDR2 is FQNEAQ (reference sequence). Trimming at V came to 5 bases and at J to 5 bases, leaving 8 bases not matched to a gene. There are 15 residues in the CDR3. The CDR3 DNA follows: TGTGCCAGCAGCCCCGGGGGGGGCGCAGACAATGAGCAGTTCTTC. This gives the protein CASSPGGGADNEQFF.

This clonotype was detected ten times or more. The chain is built from TRBV12-3 or TRBV12-4 and TRBJ2-2; D gene ambiguous. Trimming pared 3 bases from V and 4 bases from J, leaving 3 bases between. CDR3 length: 12 amino acids. The CDR3 bases are TGTGCCAGCAGTTTCCTCACCGGGGAGCTGTTTTTT. Translating gives CASSFLTGELFF.

This clonotype was observed at least ten times. The chain couples TRBV20-1 to TRBJ2-7; D is uncertain. The CDR3 runs 15 residues. The germline V gene encodes CDR1 DFQATT and CDR2 SNEGSKA (reference sequence). Trimming left V 0 bases short and J 5 bases short, with 17 bases between. This CDR3 is CSARDLAHIGNEQYF. DNA of the CDR3: TGCAGTGCTAGAGATTTGGCCCACATCGGAAACGAGCAGTACTTC.

In this sample, this clonotype turned up many times. V is TRBV7-2 and J is TRBJ1-2; tentatively, D is TRBD1 (5 bases). Germline assignment: CDR1 SGHTA and CDR2 FQGNSA. This CDR3 contains 14 residues. The ends were cut back, 2 bases at V and 4 bases at J, with 11 bases in the middle. CDR3 DNA sequence: TGTGCCAGCAGCTTATTGGGGGTTGGCTATGGCTACACCTTC. Translation: CASSLLGVGYGYTF.

This clonotype was counted many times. V is TRBV27 and J is TRBJ1-5, with 7 bases that match TRBD1. CDR3 size: 12 residues. Germline V CDR1 and CDR2: MNHEY, SMNVEV (reference sequence). The V segment lost 6 bases and the J segment 9 bases; nucleotides outside the gene matches: 5. The CDR3: CASRTGFGPQHF. DNA for the CDR3: TGTGCCAGCAGGACAGGGTTTGGGCCCCAGCATTTT.

This clonotype has a count of ten or more. The CDR3 nucleotides read TGCAGTGCTAGCAGTGAGGGGGCCCAGGCTCAGCCCCAGCATTTT. It yields the protein CSASSEGAQAQPQHF. V gene TRBV20-1 combines with J gene TRBJ1-5, with 7 bases matching TRBD1. Trimming cost V 3 bases and J 6 bases; bases outside gene matches: 11. This CDR3 is 15 amino acids long. CDR1 is DFQATT, CDR2 SNEGSKA, per germline (reference sequence).

At least ten counts were recorded for this clonotype. The chain carries TRBV6-4 and TRBJ2-3; 7 bases align to TRBD1. Losses at the gene ends were 3 bases for V and 6 bases for J; bases not matched to a gene: 9. Germline-derived CDR1 and CDR2 are MRHNA and SNTAGT. The CDR3 spans 15 residues. CDR3 loop: CASSESAQGVDTQYF. The CDR3 coding sequence is TGTGCCAGCAGTGAAAGCGCCCAGGGGGTGGATACGCAGTATTTT.

This clonotype was counted at least ten times. The chain employs TRBV20-1 and TRBJ1-6, with D unclear. The CDR3 has 14 amino acids. CDR1 is DFQATT and CDR2 is SNEGSKA in the germline V gene (reference sequence). V gave up 5 bases and J gave up 10 bases, with 18 bases separating them. CDR3 in DNA: TGCAGTGCTGCTAAAGGGCCGTCAAGATCACCCCTCCACTTT. Translated, it gives CSAAKGPSRSPLHF.

Many counts were recorded for this clonotype. The rearrangement links TRBV5-1 to TRBJ2-7, with 14 bases that match TRBD2. Germline CDR1 SGHRS, CDR2 YFSETQ. With 4 bases clipped from V and 6 bases from J, the junction kept 9 bases outside the gene matches. This CDR3 region has 16 residues. The CDR3 DNA is TGCGCCAGCAGCCTAATGGGACTAGCGGGAGTCTTCGAGCAGTACTTC. Translated, it gives CASSLMGLAGVFEQYF.

This sequence joins TRBV12-3 or TRBV12-4 and TRBJ2-7; D is ambiguous. Trimming left V 3 bases short and J 2 bases short, with 8 bases between. The length of the CDR3 is 13 residues. Here the CDR3 DNA reads TGTGCCAGCAGTTTTACACATACCTACGAGCAGTACTTC. It translates to CASSFTHTYEQYF.

This clonotype was seen at least ten times. This chain connects TRBV2 to TRBJ2-2, with TRBD1 matching over 7 bases. From germline, CDR1 is SNHLY and CDR2 FYNNEI. J was trimmed by 1 base and V by 7 bases; bases with no gene match: 9. The CDR3 is made up of 16 amino acids. This CDR3 is CASISDRTLNTGELFF. CDR3 DNA: TGTGCCAGCATTTCGGACAGGACTCTGAACACCGGGGAGCTGTTTTTT.